A selection of T cell receptor beta chains follows, all from one sample in a study of blood T cell repertoires in COVID-19. This table comes from immunoSEQ multiplex PCR, and its TCRdb copy is limited to in-frame clones, with some not included. The repertoire includes around 19,000 clones, 70% to 90% of them detected once, and around 6% sits in the top ten. Sequencing was carried out using peripheral blood. Receptors were obtained from a human donor in a cohort sampled during active COVID-19. Both conserved end residues are part of each CDR3. The order of the fields is CDR3 DNA, CDR3 protein, V gene, D gene, clone size, J gene. D genes are given only for firm matches. Rows may omit the clone size; those that give it use once, few, many or a size class.

TGTGCCAGCAGCCAAGAGGGCTCCCGGGGTACGCAGTATTTT | CASSQEGSRGTQYF | TRBV3-1/TRBV3-2 | NA | NA | TRBJ2-3
TGCGCCAGCAGTGAGTCGGCCCCCAACTACGAGCAGTACTTC | CASSESAPNYEQYF | TRBV10-2 | NA | NA | TRBJ2-7
TGTGCCAGCAGCTTAGTAGGGACTCGTCCTCGGGATGAGCAGTTCTTC | CASSLVGTRPRDEQFF | TRBV7-9 | NA | once | TRBJ2-1
TGTGCCTGGAGTGGGGGGACAGGGGTCTATGGCTACACCTTC | CAWSGGTGVYGYTF | TRBV30 | TRBD1 | NA | TRBJ1-2
TGCGCCAGCAGCTTTAGCGGGATCTCTTTTTTCTTC | CASSFSGISFFF | TRBV5-1 | TRBD2 | NA | TRBJ2-1
TGTGCCAGCAGCCAAGATTCAGCGGGGGTCACAGATACGCAGTATTTT | CASSQDSAGVTDTQYF | TRBV3-1/TRBV3-2 | TRBD2 | NA | TRBJ2-3
TGCGCCAGCAGCCAAGCCTCCGGCGGGGGTGAGCAGTTCTTC | CASSQASGGGEQFF | TRBV4-1 | TRBD2 | NA | TRBJ2-1
TGTGCCAGCAGCGTAGGGGCTAGCGGGAGTGGGGAGCAGTACTTC | CASSVGASGSGEQYF | TRBV9 | TRBD2 | NA | TRBJ2-7
TGTGCCAGCAGGTCGACACGGACGCTGAGGGACACTGAAGCTTTCTTT | CASRSTRTLRDTEAFF | TRBV9 | NA | NA | TRBJ1-1
TGTGCCAGCACCCATGGACAGGGGGATTCGGGTGAGCAGTTCTTC | CASTHGQGDSGEQFF | TRBV5-4 | TRBD1 | NA | TRBJ2-1
TGTGCCAGCAGCTTAGATGGGACAGTCCACAATGAGCAGTTCTTC | CASSLDGTVHNEQFF | TRBV13 | TRBD1 | NA | TRBJ2-1
TGTGCCAGCAGCTTAGCGGCCAGCGGGGGCCCCTACGAGCAGTACTTC | CASSLAASGGPYEQYF | TRBV7-6 | TRBD2 | NA | TRBJ2-7
TGTGCCAGCAGTCCGACCGTCAGGATGGTTCAGTACTTC | CASSPTVRMVQYF | TRBV12-3/TRBV12-4 | NA | NA | TRBJ2-5
TGTGCCAGCAGTACGGGACAGCCAGGGGGCAATGAGCAGTTCTTC | CASSTGQPGGNEQFF | TRBV27 | TRBD1 | NA | TRBJ2-1
TGTGCCAGCAGTAGCGGGAGACCCTACAATGAGCAGTTCTTC | CASSSGRPYNEQFF | TRBV9 | TRBD2 | NA | TRBJ2-1
TGCGCCAGCAGCCTTGGACCTAGCGGTTTTACCTACAATGAGCAGTTCTTC | CASSLGPSGFTYNEQFF | TRBV4-1 | TRBD2 | NA | TRBJ2-1
TGTGCCAGCAGCCCCGGGGGGGCAACTGAAGCTTTCTTT | CASSPGGATEAFF | TRBV27 | NA | NA | TRBJ1-1
TGTGCCAGCAGCTTAGGGGCAGGGTCGGCCTACGAGCAGTACTTC | CASSLGAGSAYEQYF | TRBV11-2 | NA | NA | TRBJ2-7
TGCGCCAGCAGCGTATACAGGGAGGGGACTGAAGCTTTCTTT | CASSVYREGTEAFF | TRBV5-1 | NA | NA | TRBJ1-1
TGTGCCAGCAGCTTAGCAGGGGGGGATACCTACGAGCAGTACTTC | CASSLAGGDTYEQYF | TRBV7-8 | NA | NA | TRBJ2-7
TGTGCCAGCAGCGCCTCCGGGACAGCCGCCTACGAGCAGTACTTC | CASSASGTAAYEQYF | TRBV13 | TRBD1 | few | TRBJ2-7
TGTGCCGGGAGCGGGAGTGGCCACAATGAGCAGTTCTTC | CAGSGSGHNEQFF | TRBV30 | TRBD2 | NA | TRBJ2-1
TGTGCCAGCAGCTTAAGCGTGGGGGGAGCCTCAGAGAGGACCTTC | CASSLSVGGASERTF | TRBV11-2 | NA | NA | TRBJ1-2
TGTGCCAGCAGTTTATACGGGACTAGCGGGGCATTCGGGGAGCAGTTCTTC | CASSLYGTSGAFGEQFF | TRBV28 | TRBD2 | NA | TRBJ2-1
TGTGCCAGCAGTAGGAGTCAGGGGGTCTACAATGAGCAGTTCTTC | CASSRSQGVYNEQFF | TRBV5-5 | TRBD1 | NA | TRBJ2-1
TGTGCCAGCAGTGAACTGGGACAGATCTACGAGCAGTACTTC | CASSELGQIYEQYF | TRBV6-1 | TRBD1 | NA | TRBJ2-7
TGTGCCAGCAGTTTGTTGCGGACTGAAGCTTTCTTT | CASSLLRTEAFF | TRBV12-3/TRBV12-4 | NA | NA | TRBJ1-1
TGTGCCAGCAGTTACTCTAGCGGCCAAGAGACCCAGTACTTC | CASSYSSGQETQYF | TRBV6-2/TRBV6-3 | NA | NA | TRBJ2-5
TGTGCCTGGAGTGTACTAAGAGACACCGGGGAGCTGTTTTTT | CAWSVLRDTGELFF | TRBV30 | NA | NA | TRBJ2-2
TGTGCCAGCAGTTTTACTAGCCTTTCCAATGAGCAGTTCTTC | CASSFTSLSNEQFF | TRBV28 | NA | NA | TRBJ2-1
TGTGCCAGCAGCCAATTCGGGGAGCTGTTTTTT | CASSQFGELFF | TRBV28 | NA | NA | TRBJ2-2